This T cell receptor beta chain is drawn from a study of cytomegalovirus exposure and HLA in healthy donors. The primer mix had 60 Vbeta and 13 Jbeta primers. Method: immunoSEQ multiplex PCR; TCRdb's copy keeps in-frame clones and lacks some. The repertoire table contains tens of thousands of clones. Study-wide results and caveats: The authors assumed roughly uniform sequencing depth across donors for presence/absence analyses. A few V segments could not be told apart, such as TRBV6-2 and TRBV6-3, and were left out. Usually a TCR sequence was rare, but some public TCRs were found in many donors.

The CDR3 length is 16 residues. CDR1 and CDR2 from the germline V gene are SGDLS and YYNGEE. The junction had 6 bases not matched to a gene; V was cut back by 3 bases and J by 2 bases. A word on this clone: Its target is not known.

The sequence was obtained from a man aged 45 to 65 in good health and CMV-seropositive. Material for sequencing was PBMCs. This chain links TRBV9 with TRBJ2-1; TRBD2 agrees at 9 bases. The CDR3 protein is CASSAPLAGPYNEQFF. For the CDR3, the DNA is TGTGCCAGCAGCGCCCCCCTAGCGGGACCCTACAATGAGCAGTTCTTC.